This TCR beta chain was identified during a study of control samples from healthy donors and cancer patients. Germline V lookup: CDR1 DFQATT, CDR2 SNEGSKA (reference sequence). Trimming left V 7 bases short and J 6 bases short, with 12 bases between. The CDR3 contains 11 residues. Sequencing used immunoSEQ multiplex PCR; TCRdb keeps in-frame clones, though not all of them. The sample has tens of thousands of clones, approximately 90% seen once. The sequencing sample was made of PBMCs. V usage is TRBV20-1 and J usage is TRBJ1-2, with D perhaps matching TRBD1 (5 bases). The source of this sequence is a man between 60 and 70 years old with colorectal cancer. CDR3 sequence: CSGEGPHGYTF. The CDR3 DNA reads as TGCAGTGGTGAGGGGCCCCATGGCTACACCTTC.